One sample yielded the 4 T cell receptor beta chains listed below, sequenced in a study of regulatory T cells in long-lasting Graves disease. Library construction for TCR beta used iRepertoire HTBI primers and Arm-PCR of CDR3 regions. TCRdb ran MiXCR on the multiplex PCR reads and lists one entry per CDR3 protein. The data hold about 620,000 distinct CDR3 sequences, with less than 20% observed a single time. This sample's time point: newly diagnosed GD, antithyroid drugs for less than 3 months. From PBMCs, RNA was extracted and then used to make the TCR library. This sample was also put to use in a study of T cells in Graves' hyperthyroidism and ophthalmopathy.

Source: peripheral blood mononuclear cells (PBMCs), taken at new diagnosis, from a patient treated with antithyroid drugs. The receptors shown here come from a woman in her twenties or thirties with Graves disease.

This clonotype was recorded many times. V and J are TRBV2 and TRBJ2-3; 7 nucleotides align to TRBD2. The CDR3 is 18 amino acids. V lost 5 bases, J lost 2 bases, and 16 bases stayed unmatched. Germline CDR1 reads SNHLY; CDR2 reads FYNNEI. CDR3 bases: TGTGCCAGCAGTTATCGACAGAGTCAGCGGGGCCTCACAGATACGCAGTATTTT. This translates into CASSYRQSQRGLTDTQYF.

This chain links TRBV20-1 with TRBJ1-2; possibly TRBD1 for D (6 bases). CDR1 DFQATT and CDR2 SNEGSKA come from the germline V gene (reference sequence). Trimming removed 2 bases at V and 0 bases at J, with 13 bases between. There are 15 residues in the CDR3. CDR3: CSARPGDPSNYGYTF. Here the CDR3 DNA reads TGCAGTGCTAGACCAGGGGACCCCTCTAACTATGGCTACACCTTC.

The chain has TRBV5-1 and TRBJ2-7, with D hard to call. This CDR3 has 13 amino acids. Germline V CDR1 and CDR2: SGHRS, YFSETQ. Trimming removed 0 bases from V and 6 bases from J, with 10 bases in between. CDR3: CASSLGGSLEQYF. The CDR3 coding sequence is TGCGCCAGCAGCTTGGGAGGAAGCCTCGAGCAGTACTTC.

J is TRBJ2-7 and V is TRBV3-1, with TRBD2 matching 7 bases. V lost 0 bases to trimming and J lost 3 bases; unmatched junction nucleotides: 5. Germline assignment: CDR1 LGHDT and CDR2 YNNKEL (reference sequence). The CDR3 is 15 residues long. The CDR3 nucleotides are TGTGCCAGCAGCCAAGATACGGGACTACGCTACGAGCAGTACTTC. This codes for CASSQDTGLRYEQYF.